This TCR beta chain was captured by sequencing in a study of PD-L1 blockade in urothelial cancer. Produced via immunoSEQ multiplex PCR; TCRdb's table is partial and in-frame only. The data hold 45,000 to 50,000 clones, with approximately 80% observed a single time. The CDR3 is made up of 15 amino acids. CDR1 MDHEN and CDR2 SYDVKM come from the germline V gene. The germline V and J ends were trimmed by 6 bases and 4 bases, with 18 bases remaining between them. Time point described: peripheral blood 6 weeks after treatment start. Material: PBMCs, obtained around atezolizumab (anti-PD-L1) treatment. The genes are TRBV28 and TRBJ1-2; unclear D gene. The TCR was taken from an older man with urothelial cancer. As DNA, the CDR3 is TGTGCCAGCAGCTCGGGTCGCGGAGTCGGCTATGGCTACACCTTC. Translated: CASSSGRGVGYGYTF.